Listed here are 13 T cell receptor beta chains from one sample, sequenced in a study of beta chain features in type 1 diabetes. The study reverse transcribed the entire isolated RNA, so it sequenced expressed TCRB transcripts. Clones were sequenced by immunoSEQ multiplex PCR, and TCRdb holds only the in-frame ones, with some missing. This table holds about 350,000 clones, about 20% found once. The sequenced sample was naive CD4+ T cells from blood. These receptor sequences come from a woman between 18 and 29 years old in good health.

The rearrangement joins TRBV5-1 to TRBJ1-1; 10 nucleotides match TRBD1. The CDR3 runs 14 residues. Germline V gives CDR1 SGHRS, CDR2 YFSETQ. V gave up 4 bases and J gave up 10 bases; unmatched junction bases: 10. The CDR3 loop is CASSAGQGLLRAFF. In DNA, the CDR3 is TGCGCCAGCAGCGCGGGACAGGGGTTATTGAGAGCTTTCTTT.

The rearrangement links TRBV7-9 to TRBJ1-2, with a weak D call TRBD1 (5 bases). The CDR3 sequence is 11 residues long. The germline V gene has CDR1 SEHNR and CDR2 FQNEAQ (reference sequence). Trimming stripped 5 bases from V and 12 bases from J, with 13 bases between. Here the CDR3 reads CASSQWGGDTF. CDR3 coding DNA: TGTGCCAGCAGCCAATGGGGAGGGGACACCTTC. Looking up the rest from reference TRBV7-9 and TRBJ1-2 gives the full variable domain: DTGVSQNPRHKITKRGQNVTFRCDPISEHNRLYWYRQTLGQGPEFLTYFQNEAQLEKSRLLSDRFSAERPKGSFSTLEIQRTEQGDSAMYLCASSQWGGDTFGSGTRLTVV.

The table lists this clone with a few counts. This CDR3 reads CAGGQAPYEQYF. The CDR3 DNA is TGTGCCGGGGGACAGGCCCCCTACGAGCAGTACTTC. J is TRBJ2-7 and V is TRBV2; 8 bases fit TRBD1. Trimming at V came to 11 bases and at J to 2 bases, leaving 5 bases not matched to a gene. Germline lookup yields CDR1 SNHLY and CDR2 FYNNEI. This CDR3 comprises 12 residues.

The V gene is TRBV9, the J gene TRBJ2-7, with 7 nucleotides matching TRBD1. The CDR3 sequence is 13 residues long. Per the germline V gene, CDR1 is SGDLS and CDR2 is YYNGEE. Trimming took 5 bases from V and 5 from J; bases not matched to a gene: 7. CDR3 region: CASRPLGGNEQYF. Here the CDR3 DNA reads TGTGCCAGCAGACCCCTAGGGGGCAACGAGCAGTACTTC.

The chain has TRBV10-3 and TRBJ2-7; TRBD2 aligns across 7 bases. The CDR3 is 14 amino acids. Germline V gene lookup returns CDR1 ENHRY and CDR2 SYGVKD. The V and J ends lost 10 bases and 2 bases, in that order; junction bases with no gene match: 11. The CDR3 sequence: CATHEAGVTYEQYF. The CDR3 nucleotides read TGTGCCACCCACGAGGCGGGGGTGACCTACGAGCAGTACTTC.

V is TRBV4-1 and J is TRBJ2-7; no firm D call. The germline CDR1 and CDR2 sequences are MGHRA and YSYEKL. The V end lost 1 base, the J end lost 5 bases, and 12 bases lay between the germline ends. The CDR3 runs 14 residues. The CDR3 region has the DNA TGCGCCAGCAGCCAAGCGCGCGCGAGCCACGAGCAGTACTTC. This encodes CASSQARASHEQYF.

In DNA form, the CDR3 reads TGTGCCAGCTCACTACAGGTTAACTATGGCTACACCTTC. Amino acids: CASSLQVNYGYTF. The rearrangement joins TRBV18 to TRBJ1-2; perhaps TRBD1 as D (5 bases). The germline V gene has CDR1 KGHSH and CDR2 LQKENI. This CDR3 has 13 amino acids. V lost 4 bases, J lost 1 base, and 7 bases lay in between.

This clone has just a few counts. This chain connects TRBV14 to TRBJ2-1, with 8 bases identical to TRBD1. There are 16 residues in the CDR3. Germline values: CDR1 SGHDN, CDR2 FVKESK. J was trimmed by 4 bases and V by 2 bases; bases with no gene match: 7. The CDR3 sequence is CASSQPRGLFYNEQFF. The DNA for the CDR3 is TGTGCCAGCAGCCAACCCAGGGGGCTGTTTTACAATGAGCAGTTCTTC.

This CDR3 reads CASSPTQTSGRRGEQFF. In nucleotides, the CDR3 is TGCGCCAGCAGCCCTACTCAGACTAGCGGTAGGCGAGGTGAGCAGTTCTTC. The chain carries TRBV4-1 and TRBJ2-1; 9 positions match TRBD2. V shed 4 bases, J shed 9 bases, and the junction held 16 bases outside the gene matches. In germline, CDR1 is MGHRA, CDR2 YSYEKL. The CDR3 contains 17 residues.

The chain combines TRBV5-1 with TRBJ2-3, with TRBD1 matching over 9 bases. The V and J ends lost 0 bases and 5 bases, in that order; junction bases with no gene match: 4. The germline gives CDR1 SGHRS, CDR2 YFSETQ. The CDR3 consists of 15 residues. CDR3 region: CASSLAQGAQDTQYF. The DNA for the CDR3 is TGCGCCAGCAGCTTGGCACAGGGGGCGCAAGATACGCAGTATTTT.

This chain connects TRBV11-2 to TRBJ2-4; possible D gene TRBD2, 7 bases. Trimming took 3 bases from V and 0 from J, leaving 18 bases between them. The CDR3 is 18 amino acids. Germline CDR1 reads SGHAT; CDR2 reads FQNNGV. CDR3 sequence (DNA): TGTGCCAGCAGCTTGAGGGGGGAGGGGGAGATAGCCAAAAACATTCAGTACTTC. Its protein is CASSLRGEGEIAKNIQYF.

This CDR3 reads CASTAGLAGGDEQFF. The CDR3 bases are TGTGCCAGCACTGCGGGACTAGCGGGAGGCGATGAGCAGTTCTTC. V usage is TRBV5-6 and J usage is TRBJ2-1, with 15 nucleotides matching TRBD2. Germline V gene lookup returns CDR1 SGHDT and CDR2 YYEEEE. V gave up 6 bases and J gave up 8 bases; unmatched junction bases: 6. This CDR3 contains 15 residues.

J is TRBJ2-1 and V is TRBV2, with 16 bases lining up with TRBD2. The germline gives CDR1 SNHLY, CDR2 FYNNEI. The V gene end was trimmed by 6 bases and the J gene end by 4 bases; junction bases not matched to a gene: 0. The CDR3 has 15 residues. The DNA of the CDR3 is TGTGCCAGCAGGGGACTAGCGGGGGGGTACAATGAGCAGTTCTTC. Protein product: CASRGLAGGYNEQFF.